The 6 T cell receptor beta chains in this list originate from one sample, sequenced in a study of human CD8 memory T cell subsets. TCR beta was sequenced from UMI-tagged 5' RACE libraries. TCRdb reworked the 5' RACE reads into one entry per CDR3 protein, no DNA. There are about 6,700 distinct CDR3 sequences in the sample, with around a fifth held by the top ten. TPEX denoted exhausted-like, CCR7+ PD-1+ TIGIT+ early memory CD8+ T cells. The material sequenced was CD8+ T cells from PBMCs. These TCRs come from a human donor in good health.

CDR3 residues: CASSYRDTRNTEAFF. The J gene is TRBJ1-1, the V gene TRBV9; TCRdb lists TRBD1, though no DNA is available to test this call. The CDR3 extends over 15 amino acids. In germline, CDR1 is SGDLS, CDR2 YYNGEE.

The chain joins TRBV7-8 to TRBJ1-1; TCRdb's D gene call, TRBD1, goes unchecked for lack of DNA. In germline, CDR1 is SGHVS, CDR2 FQNEAQ. This CDR3 has 14 amino acids. The CDR3 region is CASSGRELIVEAFF.

The gene calls are TRBV2 and TRBJ2-1; TCRdb reports TRBD2, a call that lacks DNA to check it against. Germline V gene sequence: CDR1 SNHLY, CDR2 FYNNEI. CDR3 length equals 15 residues. The CDR3 spells CASSDPSGLENEQFF.

The genes are TRBV20-1 and TRBJ2-7; the TCRdb call, TRBD1, lacks DNA for checking. There are 17 residues in the CDR3. Germline V CDR1 and CDR2: DFQATT, SNEGSKA (reference sequence). The CDR3 reads CSARARDRVQGNYEQYF.

This clonotype ranks as medium-sized in terms of frequency. The chain is built from TRBV6-5 and TRBJ2-3; no DNA is available, so the TRBD2 call from TCRdb remains unchecked. The CDR3 is 14 amino acids. The V gene's germline CDR1 is MNHEY and CDR2 SVGAGI. This chain's CDR3 is CASSYGGGTDTQYF.

The chain has TRBV12-3 or TRBV12-4 and TRBJ1-4; TCRdb indicates TRBD1, and absent DNA this call remains unverified. The CDR3 sequence is 14 residues long. The CDR3 spells CASSQGQGNEKLFF.